This passage covers 10 T cell receptor beta chains from one sample sequenced in a study of early T cells in non-severe SARS-CoV-2 infection. TCRdb used MiXCR to reprocess the 5' RACE reads, holding one entry per CDR3 protein. The table shows 75,000 to 100,000 distinct CDR3 sequences, with 14% occurring only once. The sequencing input was whole blood. The receptors were gathered from an adult who was a healthcare worker with PCR-confirmed SARS-CoV-2 infection or an uninfected control (not recorded which).

In this sample, this clonotype turned up a few times. The rearrangement joins TRBV28 to TRBJ1-1, with D perhaps matching TRBD1 (6 bases). The V gene's germline CDR1 is MDHEN and CDR2 SYDVKM. This CDR3 is built from 13 residues. V lost 5 bases and J 8 bases, leaving 15 bases between the germline ends. In DNA, the CDR3 is TGTGCCAGCAGTCTAATCACAGGGCGGGAAGCTTTCTTT. It is translated as CASSLITGREAFF.

This clonotype was seen a handful of times. The gene calls are TRBV7-2 and TRBJ1-3; D gene unclear. Germline V gives CDR1 SGHTA, CDR2 FQGNSA. The CDR3 loop spans 15 amino acids. The V end was cut by 5 bases, the J end by 1 base, with 12 bases between. As DNA, the CDR3 is TGTGCCAGCAGCCTTAATGCACTTTCTGGAAACACCATATATTTT. Translation gives CASSLNALSGNTIYF.

J is TRBJ1-4 and V is TRBV19, with D hard to call. Trimming took 5 bases from V and 8 from J, leaving 21 bases between them. Per germline, CDR1 LNHDA and CDR2 SQIVND (reference sequence). This CDR3 comprises 16 residues. CDR3 amino acids: CASSLNPTGRSEKLFF. The DNA for the CDR3 is TGTGCCAGTAGTCTAAACCCGACGGGTCGTTCGGAAAAACTGTTTTTT.

In this sample, this clonotype turned up a few times. The chain joins TRBV3-1 to TRBJ2-2, with TRBD1 as a possible D gene (5 bases). The CDR3 has 17 amino acids. In germline, CDR1 is LGHDT, CDR2 YNNKEL (reference sequence). V lost 4 bases, J lost 2 bases, and 17 bases lay in between. The CDR3 reads CASSRTTGPINTGELFF. Here the CDR3 DNA reads TGTGCCAGCAGCCGAACTACAGGCCCCATAAACACCGGGGAGCTGTTTTTT.

The genes are TRBV5-8 and TRBJ2-1; D is uncertain. V gave up 2 bases and J gave up 5 bases, with 8 bases separating them. Germline values: CDR1 SGHTS, CDR2 YDEGEE. The length of the CDR3 is 13 residues. The CDR3 here is CASSFGVNNEQFF. The CDR3 DNA is TGTGCCAGCAGCTTTGGGGTAAACAATGAGCAGTTCTTC.

The chain joins TRBV11-2 to TRBJ2-1; maybe TRBD1 (6 bases). In germline, CDR1 is SGHAT, CDR2 FQNNGV. V was clipped by 8 bases and J by 5 bases, with 13 bases between them. This CDR3 comprises 13 residues. The CDR3 here is CASAPDRNNEQFF. In nucleotides, the CDR3 is TGTGCCAGCGCCCCGGACAGAAACAATGAGCAGTTCTTC.

This clonotype was detected a few times. The chain has TRBV7-2 and TRBJ1-4, with TRBD1 as a possible D gene (5 bases). The CDR3 is 12 amino acids. CDR1 SGHTA and CDR2 FQGNSA come from the germline V gene. Trimming stripped 6 bases from V and 8 bases from J, with 10 bases between. The CDR3 region has the DNA TGTGCCAGCAGTCGTGGGGGGGAAAAACTGTTTTTT. Its translation: CASSRGGEKLFF.

This clonotype showed up just a few times. The rearrangement uses TRBV7-7 and TRBJ2-2; 8 bases are shared with TRBD1. The CDR3 has 17 residues. Germline values: CDR1 SSHAT, CDR2 FNYEAQ (reference sequence). J gave up 2 bases and V 4 bases, and 9 bases lay outside the gene matches. This chain's CDR3 is CASSSIRGRRNTGELFF. The DNA of the CDR3 is TGTGCCAGCAGCTCCATCAGGGGGCGAAGAAACACCGGGGAGCTGTTTTTT.

The V gene is TRBV6-5, the J gene TRBJ2-3; 10 bases match TRBD2. The CDR3 length is 18 residues. In germline, CDR1 is MNHEY, CDR2 SVGAGI. J was trimmed by 1 base and V by 2 bases; bases with no gene match: 9. CDR3 protein: CASSYDYRTSGRTDTQYF. The CDR3 region has the DNA TGTGCCAGCAGTTACGACTATCGGACTAGCGGACGCACAGATACGCAGTATTTT.

The chain combines TRBV12-3 or TRBV12-4 with TRBJ1-6; a possible D gene is TRBD1 (6 bases). The CDR3 extends over 16 amino acids. The V gene lost 6 bases and the J gene lost 5 bases, with 17 bases spanning the gap. The DNA for the CDR3 is TGTGCCAGCAGAGAGACCGGGACACCGGATAATTCACCCCTCCACTTT. Amino acids: CASRETGTPDNSPLHF.